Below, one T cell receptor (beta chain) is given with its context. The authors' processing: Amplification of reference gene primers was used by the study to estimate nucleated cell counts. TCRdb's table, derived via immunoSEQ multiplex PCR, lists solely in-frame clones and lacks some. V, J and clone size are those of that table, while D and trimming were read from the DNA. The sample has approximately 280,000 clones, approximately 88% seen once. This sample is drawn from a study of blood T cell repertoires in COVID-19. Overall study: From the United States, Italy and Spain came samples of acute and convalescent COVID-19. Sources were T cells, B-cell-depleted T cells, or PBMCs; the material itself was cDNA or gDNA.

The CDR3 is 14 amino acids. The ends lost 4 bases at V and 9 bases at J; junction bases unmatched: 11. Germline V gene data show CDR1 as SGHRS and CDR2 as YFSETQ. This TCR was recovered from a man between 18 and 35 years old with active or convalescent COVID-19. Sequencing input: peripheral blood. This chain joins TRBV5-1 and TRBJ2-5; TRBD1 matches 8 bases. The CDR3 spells CASSALQGADAQYF. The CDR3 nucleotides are TGCGCCAGCAGCGCTCTCCAGGGGGCGGATGCCCAGTACTTC.